This TCR beta chain emerged from a study of spatial heterogeneity in lung cancer. Study summary: Sequencing covered available follow-up PBMC samples collected a median of roughly 2 years after resection.

Every TCR cDNA molecule carried a tag that served as a unique molecular identifier. TCRdb itself ran the 5' RACE reads through MiXCR, one entry per CDR3 protein. Of some 10,000 distinct CDR3 sequences in the sample, around 23% were seen once. The germline V and J ends were trimmed by 5 bases and 10 bases, with 15 bases remaining between them. The CDR3 totals 13 residues. The germline gives CDR1 MRHNA, CDR2 SNTAGT. This clonotype was picked up a small number of times. The time point is: blood at routine non-recurrence follow-up after resection. No cells were sorted before sequencing. The whole RNA sequenced was extracted from tumor, nontumor lung or frozen PBMC.

The sequenced sample was PBMCs, obtained at follow-up. This receptor was taken from a male donor with early-stage non-small cell lung cancer. This rearrangement joins TRBV6-4 to TRBJ2-1; D possibly corresponds to TRBD1 (6 bases). CDR3 protein: CASSLMGQGEQFF. The CDR3 DNA reads as TGTGCCAGCAGTCTAATGGGGCAGGGGGAGCAGTTCTTC.